What follows are 27 T cell receptor beta chains derived from one specimen sequenced in a study of blood T cell repertoires in COVID-19. Measured with immunoSEQ multiplex PCR; TCRdb has only the in-frame clones, and not every one. The table records 250,000 to 300,000 clones, 90% of them present only once. Material: peripheral blood. The source is an older woman with COVID-19, enrolled during active disease.

The V and J genes are TRBV5-8 and TRBJ2-1; 7 bases are a match to TRBD2. CDR1 is SGHTS and CDR2 is YDEGEE in the germline V gene. The V and J ends lost 0 bases and 1 base, in that order; junction bases with no gene match: 10. The CDR3 is 18 amino acids. The CDR3 nucleotides are TGTGCCAGCAGCTTGGGATTATGGGGGGGAAGATCCTACAATGAGCAGTTCTTC. Translation: CASSLGLWGGRSYNEQFF.

This sequence joins TRBV7-9 and TRBJ1-2; 7 bases agree with TRBD1. CDR1 and CDR2 (germline): SEHNR, FQNEAQ (reference sequence). The CDR3 has 14 amino acids. Trimming removed 5 bases from V and 5 bases from J; junction bases left unmatched: 8. CDR3 in amino acids: CASSARDSLYGYTF. DNA of the CDR3: TGTGCCAGCAGCGCCCGGGACAGCTTATATGGCTACACCTTC.

This sequence joins TRBV3-1 (or the pseudogene TRBV3-2) and TRBJ2-6; D unclear. V lost 6 bases, J lost 0 bases, and 6 bases lay in between. The CDR3 has 14 residues. Germline loops: CDR1 LGHDT, CDR2 YNNKEL (reference sequence). The CDR3 is CASRLNSGANVLTF. The CDR3 coding sequence is TGTGCCAGCAGACTAAACTCTGGGGCCAACGTCCTGACTTTC.

This chain uses TRBV6-2 or TRBV6-3 with TRBJ1-5; TRBD1 is a possible D gene (6 bases). Germline V gene data show CDR1 as MNHEY and CDR2 as SVGEGT. Trimming took 0 bases from V and 6 from J, leaving 9 bases between them. There are 14 residues in the CDR3. The DNA for the CDR3 is TGTGCCAGCAGTTACTCGGTACAGGGTCAGCCCCAGCATTTT. The encoded protein is CASSYSVQGQPQHF.

V is TRBV5-6 and J is TRBJ2-7; 10 bases are shared with TRBD1. The V and J ends lost 6 bases and 9 bases, in that order; junction bases with no gene match: 9. Germline lookup yields CDR1 SGHDT and CDR2 YYEEEE. This CDR3 has 13 residues. The CDR3 DNA reads as TGTGCCAGCACCACCGGGACAGGGGTAGTGCAGTACTTC. Protein product: CASTTGTGVVQYF.

The rearrangement joins TRBV7-9 to TRBJ1-1; TRBD1 aligns across 8 bases. Trimming removed 5 bases from V and 4 bases from J; junction bases left unmatched: 12. The CDR3 extends over 16 amino acids. Germline CDR1 SEHNR, CDR2 FQNEAQ (reference sequence). CDR3 region: CASSADRGTLATEAFF. In DNA form, the CDR3 reads TGTGCCAGCAGCGCAGACAGGGGCACCCTCGCCACTGAAGCTTTCTTT. Full variable domain (rest looked up from reference TRBV7-9 and TRBJ1-1): DTGVSQNPRHKITKRGQNVTFRCDPISEHNRLYWYRQTLGQGPEFLTYFQNEAQLEKSRLLSDRFSAERPKGSFSTLEIQRTEQGDSAMYLCASSADRGTLATEAFFGQGTRLTVV.

This CDR3 is CASSFTGTTEAFF. The CDR3 DNA reads as TGTGCCAGCAGCTTCACAGGGACCACTGAAGCTTTCTTT. This chain joins TRBV7-3 and TRBJ1-1, with D perhaps TRBD1 (6 bases). V shed 3 bases and J shed 4 bases, with 9 bases lying between them. This CDR3 comprises 13 residues. Germline assignment: CDR1 SGHTA and CDR2 FQGTGA.

This clone is a singleton in its sample. The chain couples TRBV2 to TRBJ1-1; D may be TRBD1 (6 bases). The CDR3 consists of 14 residues. The germline gives CDR1 SNHLY, CDR2 FYNNEI. Between the trimmed V and J ends, which lost 8 bases and 0 bases, there was a span of 13 bases. DNA of the CDR3: TGTGCCAGCCATTCTAGGGACATGAACACTGAAGCTTTCTTT. Amino acid sequence: CASHSRDMNTEAFF.

The chain is built from TRBV15 and TRBJ1-5; TRBD1 aligns across 8 bases. The germline CDR1 and CDR2 sequences are LNHNV and YYDKDF (reference sequence). The CDR3 spans 15 residues. The trim removed 5 bases at V and 6 bases at J, leaving 9 bases unmatched. The CDR3 region is CATSRGQGGVQPQHF. The CDR3 region has the DNA TGTGCCACCAGCCGAGGACAGGGAGGCGTTCAGCCCCAGCATTTT.

The chain links TRBV19 to TRBJ2-7; 8 nucleotides agree with TRBD1. CDR1 LNHDA and CDR2 SQIVND come from the germline V gene (reference sequence). Trimming cost V 3 bases and J 5 bases; bases outside gene matches: 6. The CDR3 contains 14 residues. CDR3 sequence reads: CASSIGTGPHEQYF. The CDR3 bases are TGTGCCAGTAGTATCGGGACAGGTCCCCACGAGCAGTACTTC.

J is TRBJ1-1 and V is TRBV27; D unresolved. V was pared by 7 bases and J by 4 bases, with 13 bases between. The CDR3 has 13 residues. Germline V gene data show CDR1 as MNHEY and CDR2 as SMNVEV (reference sequence). The CDR3 spells CASNPLGGTEAFF. Here the CDR3 DNA reads TGTGCCAGCAATCCTCTAGGTGGCACTGAAGCTTTCTTT.

This sequence joins TRBV29-1 and TRBJ2-7, with D possibly being TRBD2 (6 bases). Germline lookup yields CDR1 SQVTM and CDR2 ANQGSEA. This CDR3 region has 15 residues. V lost 7 bases, J lost 7 bases, and 26 bases lay in between. For the CDR3, the DNA is TGCAGCGCCTTCGGTGCGGGACGACGTGGTGTGGAGCAGTACTTC. Its translation: CSAFGAGRRGVEQYF.

The rearrangement joins TRBV19 to TRBJ2-7; 8 nucleotides line up with TRBD2. Germline lookup yields CDR1 LNHDA and CDR2 SQIVND (reference sequence). CDR3 length: 16 residues. J lost 0 bases, V lost 6 bases, and 10 bases had no gene match. This CDR3 reads CASRDTSGRSSYEQYF. The CDR3, as DNA: TGTGCCAGTAGAGATACTAGCGGACGAAGCTCCTACGAGCAGTACTTC.

This chain links TRBV6-5 with TRBJ1-2, with TRBD1 matching 7 bases. This CDR3 region has 11 residues. From germline, CDR1 is MNHEY and CDR2 SVGAGI. V trimming: 8 bases; J trimming: 8 bases; junction bases outside the gene matches: 5. The DNA for the CDR3 is TGTGCCAGCGGAACAGGGGTCGGCTACACCTTC. As protein: CASGTGVGYTF.

This chain links TRBV7-8 with TRBJ1-1, with D possibly TRBD1 on 6 matching bases. Germline values: CDR1 SGHVS, CDR2 FQNEAQ. Trimming took off 1 base at V and 3 bases at J, with 12 bases between the two ends. The CDR3 is made up of 15 amino acids. CDR3 residues: CASSLVRRGYTEAFF. The CDR3 nucleotides read TGTGCCAGCAGCTTAGTCCGAAGGGGGTACACTGAAGCTTTCTTT. The full variable domain, with the rest looked up from reference TRBV7-8 and TRBJ1-1, is GAGVSQSPRYKVAKRGQDVALRCDPISGHVSLFWYQQALGQGPEFLTYFQNEAQLDKSGLPSDRFFAERPEGSVSTLKIQRTQQEDSAVYLCASSLVRRGYTEAFFGQGTRLTVV.

The chain carries TRBV27 and TRBJ1-1; D not certain. The germline CDR1 and CDR2 sequences are MNHEY and SMNVEV (reference sequence). The V gene lost 1 base and the J gene lost 5 bases, with 8 bases spanning the gap. CDR3 length: 13 amino acids. The CDR3 nucleotides are TGTGCCAGCAGTTTATTTGCAGATACTGAAGCTTTCTTT. Residues: CASSLFADTEAFF.

V and J are TRBV3-1 (or the pseudogene TRBV3-2) and TRBJ1-1, with 7 positions matching TRBD1. There are 14 residues in the CDR3. CDR1 LGHDT and CDR2 YNNKEL come from the germline V gene (reference sequence). The V segment lost 1 base and the J segment 4 bases; nucleotides outside the gene matches: 3. The CDR3, as DNA: TGTGCCAGCAGCCAAGGCAGGGGGATCACTGAAGCTTTCTTT. The encoded protein is CASSQGRGITEAFF.

The CDR3 nucleotides read TGTGCCAGCAGCTCGCTCACCCGGGACAGCCAAACCTTCGAAAAACTGTTTTTT. Its translation is CASSSLTRDSQTFEKLFF. The chain is built from TRBV7-9 and TRBJ1-4; TRBD1 aligns across 7 bases. V was clipped by 4 bases and J by 8 bases; unmatched bases: 19. The germline V gene encodes CDR1 SEHNR and CDR2 FQNEAQ (reference sequence). The CDR3 covers 18 residues.

The chain couples TRBV18 to TRBJ2-7; 9 bases map to TRBD1. Germline trimming cut 6 bases from V and 7 bases from J; bases unmatched to any gene: 16. Germline V CDR1 and CDR2: KGHSH, LQKENI. The CDR3 consists of 16 residues. This CDR3 is CASSSLPGQGAREQYF. CDR3 nucleotides: TGTGCCAGCTCCAGCCTACCGGGACAGGGAGCGAGGGAGCAGTACTTC. Filled out from reference TRBV18 and TRBJ2-7, the complete variable domain reads NAGVMQNPRHLVRRRGQEARLRCSPMKGHSHVYWYRQLPEEGLKFMVYLQKENIIDESGMPKERFSAEFPKEGPSILRIQQVVRGDSAAYFCASSSLPGQGAREQYFGPGTRLTVT.

V gene TRBV30 combines with J gene TRBJ2-1; tentative D call: TRBD2 (6 bases). The germline gives CDR1 GTSNPN, CDR2 SVGIG (reference sequence). This CDR3 region has 15 residues. V lost 1 base, J lost 3 bases, and 13 bases lay in between. In nucleotides, the CDR3 is TGTGCCTGGAGTGATGTGGGGAGGCTCTACAATGAGCAGTTCTTC. Translating gives CAWSDVGRLYNEQFF.

The rearrangement joins TRBV6-5 to TRBJ1-6; 7 positions agree with TRBD1. The CDR3 runs to 15 residues. With 7 bases clipped from V and 7 bases from J, the junction kept 10 bases outside the gene matches. CDR1 is MNHEY, CDR2 SVGAGI, per germline. CDR3 residues: CASTGQDRRNSPLHF. In nucleotides, the CDR3 is TGTGCCAGCACGGGGCAGGACAGGCGAAATTCACCCCTCCACTTT.

The V call is TRBV6-5, the J call TRBJ1-2; TRBD1 agrees at 10 bases. The V and J ends lost 7 bases and 5 bases, in that order; junction bases with no gene match: 7. The CDR3 consists of 14 residues. In germline, CDR1 is MNHEY, CDR2 SVGAGI. The CDR3: CASKATGGAYGYTF. The CDR3, as DNA: TGTGCCAGCAAAGCGACAGGGGGCGCTTATGGCTACACCTTC.

This clone has only one observation. The V and J genes are TRBV7-9 and TRBJ2-2; no reliable D call. CDR1 is SEHNR, CDR2 FQNEAQ, per germline (reference sequence). The CDR3 runs 13 residues. V gave up 4 bases and J gave up 3 bases, with 6 bases separating them. The CDR3 coding sequence is TGTGCCAGCAGCTCCTTCTACACCGGGGAGCTGTTTTTT. This sequence encodes CASSSFYTGELFF.

This rearrangement joins TRBV25-1 to TRBJ1-2; no clear D gene. V was pared by 2 bases and J by 2 bases, with 18 bases between. The CDR3 consists of 17 residues. CDR1 is MGHDK and CDR2 is SYGVNS in the germline V gene. The CDR3 loop is CASSEGWAPKENYGYTF. CDR3 DNA: TGTGCCAGCAGTGAAGGGTGGGCACCCAAGGAAAACTATGGCTACACCTTC.

The chain has TRBV15 and TRBJ2-7, with D unclear. Between the trimmed V and J ends, which lost 0 bases and 4 bases, there was a span of 10 bases. Germline V CDR1 and CDR2: LNHNV, YYDKDF (reference sequence). This CDR3 contains 14 residues. This CDR3 reads CATSRDLDAYEQYF. The DNA for the CDR3 is TGTGCCACCAGCAGAGACCTAGACGCGTACGAGCAGTACTTC.

The chain recombines TRBV2 with TRBJ2-1, with TRBD1 identical over 7 bases. The V gene end was trimmed by 11 bases and the J gene end by 4 bases; junction bases not matched to a gene: 8. Germline-derived CDR1 and CDR2 are SNHLY and FYNNEI. CDR3 length equals 13 residues. CDR3 in DNA: TGTGCCGGACTCAGACAGGGATACAATGAGCAGTTCTTC. It translates to CAGLRQGYNEQFF.

This chain connects TRBV19 to TRBJ1-1; possible D gene TRBD1, 6 bases. From germline, CDR1 is LNHDA and CDR2 SQIVND (reference sequence). V lost 7 bases and J lost 1, with 10 bases in between. The CDR3 loop spans 13 amino acids. The CDR3 DNA is TGTGCCAGTACCCCGACAGGGAACACTGAAGCTTTCTTT. Its protein is CASTPTGNTEAFF.